This T cell receptor beta chain was sequenced in a study of blood T cell repertoires in COVID-19. Looking at the study overall: Some COVID-19 samples were acute and others convalescent; all came from the United States, Italy and Spain.

Per the original data handling: For nucleated cells, counts were estimated from reference gene primer amplification. Here immunoSEQ multiplex PCR was the method, and the copy in TCRdb shows in-frame clones only, minus some. The D gene and trimming were derived from the DNA, and the V and J assignments and clone size from that table. The top ten clones hold approximately 2% of a sample with approximately 250,000 clones, 80% to 90% of them seen once. Sequencing used peripheral blood. This TCR came from a man aged 30-40 years with active or convalescent COVID-19.

CDR3 in DNA: TGTGCCAGCAGTGAATTTGGGACAGGGGGATGGAGTGAAGCTTTCTTT. Translating it yields CASSEFGTGGWSEAFF. The rearrangement links TRBV6-1 to TRBJ1-1; 11 bases agree with TRBD1. The CDR3 totals 16 residues. V was pared by 2 bases and J by 7 bases, with 9 bases of the junction left unmatched. CDR1 is MNHNS and CDR2 is SASEGT in the germline V gene.